The next 31 T cell receptor beta chains were all read from a single sample in a study of T cells in Graves' hyperthyroidism and ophthalmopathy. Amplified TCR beta CDR3 regions derived from RNA transcripts. The TCR CDR3 first-round RT-PCR relied on the HTBI primer set. MiXCR, applied by TCRdb to the multiplex PCR reads, yields one record per CDR3 protein. Of under 400,000 distinct CDR3 sequences in the sample, approximately 15% were seen once. Input material: blood. These receptors originate from a woman in her sixties or seventies with Graves' hyperthyroidism.

The sample holds many counts of this clonotype. The genes are TRBV18 and TRBJ2-1; 7 nucleotides align to TRBD2. J was trimmed by 7 bases and V by 4 bases; bases with no gene match: 7. The CDR3 loop spans 14 amino acids. Germline V CDR1 and CDR2: KGHSH, LQKENI. Written as DNA, the CDR3 is TGTGCCAGCTCACTGGGGGGGGAGCCAAATGAGCAGTTCTTC. Its translation is CASSLGGEPNEQFF.

This clonotype has only one observation. V and J are TRBV7-2 and TRBJ1-1; no firm D call. The V gene's germline CDR1 is SGHTA and CDR2 FQGNSA. The length of the CDR3 is 13 residues. V lost 7 bases and J lost 0, with 9 bases in between. For the CDR3, the DNA is TGTGCCAGCACCCCGCCCCTGAACACTGAAGCTTTCTTT. It codes for CASTPPLNTEAFF.

This clonotype was counted many times. This chain joins TRBV10-3 and TRBJ2-5, with unresolved D. The CDR3 contains 14 residues. The V end was cut by 4 bases, the J end by 6 bases, with 15 bases between. The germline CDR1 and CDR2 sequences are ENHRY and SYGVKD. DNA for the CDR3: TGTGCCATCAGTGCCAAGTCCCCCGTTCAGACCCAGTACTTC. The encoded protein is CAISAKSPVQTQYF.

This clonotype was picked up many times. The V gene is TRBV6-5, the J gene TRBJ1-1; 8 bases align to TRBD1. V shed 2 bases, J shed 5 bases, and the junction held 10 bases outside the gene matches. Germline-derived CDR1 and CDR2 are MNHEY and SVGAGI. This CDR3 contains 16 residues. The CDR3 DNA is TGTGCCAGCAGTTACGGCGCAGGGGGCGGGCGGACTGAAGCTTTCTTT. Its translation: CASSYGAGGGRTEAFF.

This clonotype was observed a single time. The chain recombines TRBV6-1 with TRBJ2-7, with 9 bases that match TRBD1. The CDR3 consists of 15 residues. Germline V gene lookup returns CDR1 MNHNS and CDR2 SASEGT. J was trimmed by 0 bases and V by 6 bases; bases with no gene match: 6. Here the CDR3 DNA reads TGTGCCAGCAGGGATGGACAGGGGACCTCCTACGAGCAGTACTTC. This gives the protein CASRDGQGTSYEQYF.

The genes are TRBV5-1 and TRBJ2-7; 7 bases align to TRBD1. Per the germline V gene, CDR1 is SGHRS and CDR2 is YFSETQ. V shed 5 bases, J shed 7 bases, and the junction held 15 bases outside the gene matches. This CDR3 is built from 15 residues. The CDR3 bases are TGCGCCAGCAGTGGTTCAGGGGGAATCCTGGGGGAGCAGTACTTC. This translates into CASSGSGGILGEQYF.

This clonotype was observed at least ten times. This chain connects TRBV19 to TRBJ2-1; 11 bases align to TRBD1. The V segment lost 8 bases and the J segment 0 bases; nucleotides outside the gene matches: 3. The CDR3 consists of 15 residues. CDR1 LNHDA and CDR2 SQIVND come from the germline V gene (reference sequence). CDR3 residues: CASGQGAFSYNEQFF. CDR3 nucleotides: TGTGCCAGTGGACAGGGGGCTTTCTCCTACAATGAGCAGTTCTTC.

This clonotype was seen repeatedly, ten times or more. This sequence joins TRBV29-1 and TRBJ2-7; perhaps TRBD1 as D (5 bases). This CDR3 is 16 amino acids long. Germline CDR1 SQVTM, CDR2 ANQGSEA. The V gene lost 5 bases and the J gene lost 1 base, with 21 bases spanning the gap. In DNA, the CDR3 is TGCAGCGTTAGCTACCAGGGTATCAACCTATCCTACGAGCAGTACTTC. It codes for CSVSYQGINLSYEQYF.

This clonotype occurred many times. The chain recombines TRBV5-1 with TRBJ2-7; 11 nucleotides match TRBD1. J lost 5 bases, V lost 3 bases, and 4 bases had no gene match. CDR3 length: 14 residues. In germline, CDR1 is SGHRS, CDR2 YFSETQ. CDR3 amino acids: CASSWGQGGNEQYF. The CDR3 DNA is TGCGCCAGCAGCTGGGGACAGGGGGGCAACGAGCAGTACTTC. Variable domain in full (rest from reference TRBV5-1 and TRBJ2-7): KAGVTQTPRYLIKTRGQQVTLSCSPISGHRSVSWYQQTPGQGLQFLFEYFSETQRNKGNFPGRFSGRQFSNSRSEMNVSTLELGDSALYLCASSWGQGGNEQYFGPGTRLTVT.

About this clonotype itself: One base away lies a much larger clone, so this may be a sequencing read error. The chain is built from TRBV29-1 and TRBJ2-1; D is unresolved. The DNA end is more similar to TRBJ2-7, so the J call may be wrong. Germline CDR1 reads SQVTM; CDR2 reads ANQGSEA. The CDR3 spans 12 residues. DNA for the CDR3: TGCAGCGTACCTACTACCGACAATGAGCAGTACTTC. Translation gives CSVPTTDNEQYF.

This clonotype has a handful of counts. This chain connects TRBV5-6 to TRBJ1-2, with 7 nucleotides matching TRBD1. The CDR3 has 14 amino acids. Germline assignment: CDR1 SGHDT and CDR2 YYEEEE. Germline trimming cut 5 bases from V and 2 bases from J; bases unmatched to any gene: 6. The DNA for the CDR3 is TGTGCCAGCAGTCAGCTAGGGGGCAACTATGGCTACACCTTC. Protein: CASSQLGGNYGYTF.

This rearrangement joins TRBV9 to TRBJ2-7; D may match TRBD1 or TRBD2 (6 bases each). The CDR3 contains 17 residues. Germline assignment: CDR1 SGDLS and CDR2 YYNGEE. The V gene lost 0 bases and the J gene lost 0 bases, with 16 bases spanning the gap. This CDR3 is CASSVASPPGASYEQYF. CDR3 DNA: TGTGCCAGCAGCGTAGCTTCGCCCCCGGGGGCCTCCTACGAGCAGTACTTC. Combining the CDR3 with reference TRBV9 and TRBJ2-7 gives the whole variable domain DSGVTQTPKHLITATGQRVTLRCSPRSGDLSVYWYQQSLDQGLQFLIQYYNGEERAKGNILERFSAQQFPDLHSELNLSSLELGDSALYFCASSVASPPGASYEQYFGPGTRLTVT.

This clonotype has at least ten counts. The chain combines TRBV28 with TRBJ2-7; the match to TRBD1 covers 9 bases. The V and J ends lost 6 bases and 3 bases, in that order; junction bases with no gene match: 18. The CDR3 contains 18 residues. CDR1 is MDHEN and CDR2 is SYDVKM in the germline V gene. CDR3 loop: CASSLKAGQGRRGYEQYF. CDR3 in DNA: TGTGCCAGCAGCTTGAAGGCGGGACAGGGACGGCGCGGCTACGAGCAGTACTTC.

This clonotype was detected ten times or more. This chain connects TRBV11-2 to TRBJ1-6; possibly TRBD1 for D (5 bases). Trimming pared 4 bases from V and 4 bases from J, leaving 17 bases between. The CDR3 is made up of 17 amino acids. CDR1 and CDR2 (germline): SGHAT, FQNNGV. The CDR3 here is CASSSPPGGSYNSPLHF. CDR3 nucleotides: TGTGCCAGCAGCTCCCCTCCGGGGGGTTCTTATAATTCACCCCTCCACTTT. Using reference TRBV11-2 and TRBJ1-6 for the parts outside the CDR3, the full variable domain is EAGVAQSPRYKIIEKRQSVAFWCNPISGHATLYWYQQILGQGPKLLIQFQNNGVVDDSQLPKDRFSAERLKGVDSTLKIQPAKLEDSAVYLCASSSPPGGSYNSPLHFGNGTRLTVT.

This clonotype was observed a single time. The chain is built from TRBV12-3 or TRBV12-4 and TRBJ2-7; the match to TRBD1 covers 9 bases. V trimming: 6 bases; J trimming: 6 bases; junction bases outside the gene matches: 9. The CDR3 loop spans 14 amino acids. The CDR3: CASSGTGSSIEQYF. In nucleotides, the CDR3 is TGTGCCAGCAGCGGGACAGGGTCGAGCATCGAGCAGTACTTC.

This clonotype has a count of ten or more. V usage is TRBV27 and J usage is TRBJ1-4; D is perhaps TRBD1 (5 bases). This CDR3 region has 17 residues. Per the germline V gene, CDR1 is MNHEY and CDR2 is SMNVEV (reference sequence). Trimming took 0 bases from V and 8 from J, leaving 19 bases between them. In DNA, the CDR3 is TGTGCCAGCAGTTTATCGCCGTCTCGACCGGGGGAGGAAAAACTGTTTTTT. Its protein product is CASSLSPSRPGEEKLFF.

This clonotype has just a few counts. The rearrangement joins TRBV6-6 to TRBJ2-2; D gene unclear. The CDR3 spans 14 residues. Trimming cost V 2 bases and J 0 bases, with 4 bases left between them. Germline lookup yields CDR1 MNHNY and CDR2 SVGAGI (reference sequence). CDR3 in amino acids: CASSYGANTGELFF. The DNA for the CDR3 is TGTGCCAGCAGTTACGGGGCGAACACCGGGGAGCTGTTTTTT.

This clonotype was observed many times. The V call is TRBV30, the J call TRBJ2-1; perhaps TRBD2 as D (5 bases). The CDR3 is made up of 13 amino acids. The V end lost 0 bases, the J end lost 9 bases, and 12 bases lay between the germline ends. The germline CDR1 and CDR2 sequences are GTSNPN and SVGIG (reference sequence). CDR3 residues: CAWSVSSGGEQFF. The CDR3 nucleotides are TGTGCCTGGAGTGTAAGTAGTGGAGGTGAGCAGTTCTTC.

This clonotype was recorded many times. The genes are TRBV28 and TRBJ1-6; D call uncertain. The CDR3 has 15 residues. Germline CDR1 and CDR2: MDHEN and SYDVKM. Deletions cut 2 bases from V and 5 bases from J, with 10 bases between. CDR3 nucleotides: TGTGCCAGCAGTTTACCCCGAACAGATAATTCACCCCTCCACTTT. It translates to CASSLPRTDNSPLHF.

At least ten counts were recorded for this clonotype. The chain employs TRBV12-3 or TRBV12-4 and TRBJ2-3; the match to TRBD1 covers 7 bases. V lost 0 bases to trimming and J lost 0 bases; unmatched junction nucleotides: 3. The CDR3 consists of 16 residues. For the CDR3, the DNA is TGTGCCAGCAGTTTAGCCCGGGACAGCAGCACAGATACGCAGTATTTT. This gives the protein CASSLARDSSTDTQYF.

This sequence joins TRBV7-9 and TRBJ1-2; 9 positions match TRBD1. Germline CDR1 reads SEHNR; CDR2 reads FQNEAQ (reference sequence). The V gene end was trimmed by 5 bases and the J gene end by 5 bases; junction bases not matched to a gene: 6. The CDR3 consists of 14 residues. CDR3 loop: CASSRPGTGYGYTF. The CDR3 DNA reads as TGTGCCAGCAGCAGACCCGGGACAGGGTATGGCTACACCTTC.

In this sample, this clonotype turned up a few times. The chain has TRBV6-2 or TRBV6-3 and TRBJ1-5; 9 nucleotides line up with TRBD1. V dropped 6 bases and J dropped 1; count of bases not matched to a gene: 10. The CDR3 runs to 17 residues. In germline, CDR1 is MNHEY, CDR2 SVGEGT. CDR3 sequence: CASRVGQGLSSNQPQHF. Written as DNA, the CDR3 is TGTGCCAGCAGGGTGGGACAGGGACTTTCGAGCAATCAGCCCCAGCATTTT.

This clonotype occurred many times. CDR3 sequence: CASSLIVDNSGNTIYF. The CDR3 nucleotides are TGTGCCAGCAGTTTGATCGTAGACAACTCTGGAAACACCATATATTTT. J is TRBJ1-3 and V is TRBV12-3 or TRBV12-4; D remains ambiguous. The V and J ends lost 3 bases and 0 bases respectively, with 12 bases between them. CDR3 length: 16 amino acids.

This clonotype has more than one count but fewer than ten. A read error is possible here, since a much larger clone lies one base away. The chain couples TRBV6-1 to TRBJ2-5; D ambiguous. The CDR3 spans 11 residues. V lost 4 bases and J 5 bases, leaving 5 bases between the germline ends. Germline assignment: CDR1 MNHNS and CDR2 SASEGT. CDR3 sequence: CASSVVETQYF. CDR3 sequence (DNA): TGTGCCAGCAGTGTGGTGGAGACCCAGTACTTC.

This sequence joins TRBV7-6 and TRBJ2-5; D uncertain. CDR3 length equals 13 residues. Germline CDR1 reads SGHVS; CDR2 reads FNYEAQ. V shed 1 base and J shed 13 bases, with 16 bases lying between them. The CDR3, as DNA: TGTGCCAGCAGCTTAGAGCCGACTGGTCCCCCGTACTTC. This codes for CASSLEPTGPPYF.

The table lists this clonotype with a few counts. The CDR3 sequence: CASSSLSGTLEQFF. The CDR3 DNA reads as TGTGCCAGCAGCTCCCTTAGCGGGACATTGGAGCAGTTCTTC. The chain combines TRBV7-3 with TRBJ2-1, with TRBD2 matching over 8 bases. V was clipped by 4 bases and J by 10 bases; unmatched bases: 9. The length of the CDR3 is 14 residues. From germline, CDR1 is SGHTA and CDR2 FQGTGA.

A few counts support this clonotype. The J gene is TRBJ1-2, the V gene TRBV6-5; TRBD1 aligns across 10 bases. The CDR3 is made up of 15 amino acids. With 0 bases clipped from V and 8 bases from J, the junction kept 6 bases outside the gene matches. From germline, CDR1 is MNHEY and CDR2 SVGAGI. CDR3 in amino acids: CASSYSRQGARGYTF. In DNA, the CDR3 is TGTGCCAGCAGTTACTCGAGACAGGGGGCGCGGGGCTACACCTTC.

Points on this clonotype: The germline gene is not matched at one end of the junction; a read error may be the cause. The chain couples TRBV5-1 to TRBJ2-5; 8 bases fit TRBD2. Germline CDR1 reads SGHRS; CDR2 reads YFSETQ. The CDR3 loop spans 19 amino acids. The CDR3 region has the DNA TGTGCCAGCAGCTTAGTCGTGACTAGCGCCCAGGAAGACCAAGAGACCCAGTACTTC. It yields the protein CASSLVVTSAQEDQETQYF.

This clonotype was picked up many times. The rearrangement links TRBV5-1 to TRBJ2-3; 12 bases agree with TRBD2. The CDR3 is made up of 16 amino acids. The germline V gene has CDR1 SGHRS and CDR2 YFSETQ. J gave up 5 bases and V 2 bases, and 6 bases lay outside the gene matches. CDR3 coding DNA: TGCGCCAGCAGCTTAGCGACTAGCGGGAGTATAGATACGCAGTATTTT. This sequence encodes CASSLATSGSIDTQYF.

The chain has TRBV29-1 and TRBJ2-1; TRBD1 matches at 9 bases. This CDR3 is 12 amino acids long. Germline CDR1 reads SQVTM; CDR2 reads ANQGSEA. DNA for the CDR3: TGCGCCCTGGGACAGGGTTTCAATGAGCAGTTCTTC. Translation: CALGQGFNEQFF.

For this clonotype: One base away lies a much larger clone, so this may be a sequencing read error. The genes are TRBV28 and TRBJ1-4, with D maybe TRBD1 (5 bases). Germline V gene data show CDR1 as MDHEN and CDR2 as SYDVKM. The length of the CDR3 is 13 residues. In DNA form, the CDR3 reads TGTACCAGCAGGGTATCTGGGGGTGAAAAACTGTTTTTT. It specifies CTSRVSGGEKLFF.